The entry below gives a single TCR beta chain sequence along with its context. Sequencing used immunoSEQ multiplex PCR; TCRdb keeps in-frame clones, though not all of them. The table has around 62,000 clones, 90% to 95% seen once. The data originate from a study of OX40 agonist ivuxolimab in advanced cancers. On the study more broadly: Dose-escalation cases comprised hepatocellular carcinoma, melanoma, renal cell or head and neck cancer.

The origin of this receptor is an adult with an advanced solid tumor such as melanoma, head and neck, liver or kidney cancer. The material was CD4+ or CD8+ T cells sorted from blood, obtained in a trial of the OX40 agonist ivuxolimab.

CDR3 protein: CSVGGIDEKLFF. The CDR3 nucleotides read TGCAGCGTGGGGGGGATAGATGAAAAACTGTTTTTT. The chain has TRBV29-1 and TRBJ1-4, with D possibly being TRBD1 (5 bases). V shed 6 bases and J shed 6 bases, with 11 bases lying between them. Germline V lookup: CDR1 SQVTM, CDR2 ANQGSEA. The CDR3 extends over 12 amino acids.